These 27 T cell receptor beta chains were sequenced from one sample in a study of beta chain features in type 1 diabetes. What these receptors recognize is not known. Study-level points and caveats: Moderate yet significant TCRB CDR3 shortening was seen in Type 1 diabetes patients in all four CD4+ subsets.

The isolated RNA, all of it, was reverse transcribed, so expressed TCRB transcripts were what got sequenced. Clones were read by immunoSEQ multiplex PCR, and TCRdb kept only the in-frame ones, dropping some. The sample carries some 350,000 clones, about 13% recorded once. The sample taken for sequencing was naive CD4+ T cells from blood. Every receptor here comes from a woman younger than 30 with type 1 diabetes.

The chain is built from TRBV28 and TRBJ2-1; TRBD1 matches at 7 bases. CDR3 size: 16 residues. With V trimmed by 6 bases and J by 2 bases, 10 bases remained unmatched. Looked up from germline, CDR1 is MDHEN and CDR2 is SYDVKM. CDR3 sequence: CASSAPGTAAYNEQFF. The CDR3 region has the DNA TGTGCCAGCAGCGCTCCCGGGACAGCGGCCTACAATGAGCAGTTCTTC.

The V call is TRBV14, the J call TRBJ2-3; D remains unclear. The germline CDR1 and CDR2 sequences are SGHDN and FVKESK. This CDR3 contains 11 residues. Between the trimmed V and J ends, which lost 0 bases and 12 bases, there was a span of 7 bases. In DNA form, the CDR3 reads TGTGCCAGCAGCCAAGACGTAAGCCAGTATTTT. It translates to CASSQDVSQYF.

V gene TRBV11-2 combines with J gene TRBJ2-5; 13 bases map to TRBD2. The CDR3 spans 16 residues. The junction had 7 bases not matched to a gene; V was cut back by 4 bases and J by 5 bases. Germline-derived CDR1 and CDR2 are SGHAT and FQNNGV. For the CDR3, the DNA is TGTGCCAGCAGCTCTCGGACTAGCGGGAGCGGGGAGACCCAGTACTTC. Protein product: CASSSRTSGSGETQYF.

This clone has more than one count but fewer than ten. V is TRBV9 and J is TRBJ2-5; 10 nucleotides match TRBD2. This CDR3 spans 14 amino acids. V lost 3 bases and J lost 5; bases outside the gene matches: 4. Germline-derived CDR1 and CDR2 are SGDLS and YYNGEE. The CDR3 here is CASSAGTSVETQYF. The CDR3 DNA sequence: TGTGCCAGCAGCGCCGGGACTAGCGTGGAGACCCAGTACTTC.

V usage is TRBV2 and J usage is TRBJ1-2; D gene uncertain. The germline V and J ends were trimmed by 6 bases and 2 bases, with 13 bases remaining between them. Germline CDR1 reads SNHLY; CDR2 reads FYNNEI. The CDR3 has 14 amino acids. The CDR3 is CASSVRRPNYGYTF. The CDR3 nucleotides are TGTGCCAGCAGCGTTCGGCGGCCGAACTATGGCTACACCTTC.

This clone was counted between two and nine times. This rearrangement joins TRBV11-2 to TRBJ2-7; no clear D. V gave up 2 bases and J gave up 4 bases, with 6 bases separating them. This CDR3 is built from 12 residues. The germline V gene encodes CDR1 SGHAT and CDR2 FQNNGV. The CDR3 here is CASSLTGYEQYV. The CDR3 DNA reads as TGTGCCAGCAGCTTAACGGGTTACGAGCAGTACGTC.

The chain carries TRBV6-1 and TRBJ2-3; TRBD1 matches at 7 bases. Germline CDR1 and CDR2: MNHNS and SASEGT. Trimming took 7 bases from V and 0 from J; bases not matched to a gene: 4. This CDR3 comprises 14 residues. The CDR3 region has the DNA TGTGCCAGCATGATGGGACAGAGCACAGATACGCAGTATTTT. Translated: CASMMGQSTDTQYF.

This clone has only a few counts. This chain uses TRBV28 with TRBJ2-7; a possible D gene is TRBD2 (5 bases). CDR1 and CDR2 (germline): MDHEN, SYDVKM. Trimming took off 7 bases at V and 4 bases at J, with 11 bases between the two ends. The CDR3 spans 12 residues. The CDR3 is CASNSVVYEQYF. The CDR3 nucleotides read TGTGCCAGCAATAGCGTGGTTTACGAGCAGTACTTC.

In its sample, this clone was seen a few times. The CDR3 DNA reads TGTGCCAGCAGCTACAGGGGGATGGAAGCTTTCTTT. This gives the protein CASSYRGMEAFF. This chain connects TRBV5-6 to TRBJ1-1, with TRBD1 identical over 8 bases. Germline assignment: CDR1 SGHDT and CDR2 YYEEEE. This CDR3 comprises 12 residues. J lost 8 bases, V lost 3 bases, and 3 bases had no gene match.

This clone was seen only a few times. V is TRBV19 and J is TRBJ2-1, with TRBD2 identical over 8 bases. Germline V gene lookup returns CDR1 LNHDA and CDR2 SQIVND (reference sequence). With 7 bases clipped from V and 9 bases from J, the junction kept 11 bases outside the gene matches. The CDR3 covers 14 residues. The CDR3 is CASTRTAGAFEQFF. The CDR3 DNA is TGTGCCAGTACCCGGACAGCGGGAGCATTTGAGCAGTTCTTC.

V usage is TRBV30 and J usage is TRBJ1-2, with TRBD1 matching over 10 bases. The V segment lost 4 bases and the J segment 4 bases; nucleotides outside the gene matches: 3. CDR3 length: 13 amino acids. Per germline, CDR1 GTSNPN and CDR2 SVGIG (reference sequence). The CDR3 reads CAWTRTGGYGYTF. The CDR3 DNA reads as TGTGCCTGGACACGGACAGGGGGCTATGGCTACACCTTC. The full variable domain, its missing parts supplied by reference TRBV30 and TRBJ1-2, is SQTIHQWPATLVQPVGSPLSLECTVEGTSNPNLYWYRQAAGRGLQLLFYSVGIGQISSEVPQNLSASRPQDRQFILSSKKLLLSDSGFYLCAWTRTGGYGYTFGSGTRLTVV.

This clone was observed a handful of times. The chain joins TRBV6-6 to TRBJ2-4, with D perhaps TRBD1 (5 bases). Trimming shortened V by 6 bases and J by 0 bases, and 9 bases separated the two germline ends. The V gene's germline CDR1 is MNHNY and CDR2 SVGAGI (reference sequence). The CDR3 is 14 amino acids. The CDR3 DNA reads as TGTGCCAGCAGATCGACAGTAGCCAAAAACATTCAGTACTTC. As protein: CASRSTVAKNIQYF.

The table lists this clone with a few counts. This chain joins TRBV30 and TRBJ1-5; D not certain. Trimming left V 1 base short and J 4 bases short, with 14 bases between. The CDR3 totals 15 residues. The germline gives CDR1 GTSNPN, CDR2 SVGIG (reference sequence). CDR3 nucleotide sequence: TGTGCCTGGAGTGGAGGGAACCCTTGGAATCAGCCCCAGCATTTT. It codes for CAWSGGNPWNQPQHF.

CDR3 nucleotide sequence: TGTGCCAGCTCAACACTTACTAGAGGGCTGTTTTTGAATGAGCAGTTCTTC. This translates into CASSTLTRGLFLNEQFF. The chain couples TRBV18 to TRBJ2-1; a weak D match, TRBD2 (5 bases). Trimming left V 5 bases short and J 7 bases short, with 24 bases between. This CDR3 contains 17 residues. The V gene's germline CDR1 is KGHSH and CDR2 LQKENI.

The V call is TRBV11-2, the J call TRBJ1-2; D is ambiguous. This CDR3 comprises 15 residues. V was trimmed by 1 base and J by 0 bases, leaving 9 bases between them. The germline CDR1 and CDR2 sequences are SGHAT and FQNNGV. The CDR3 DNA follows: TGTGCCAGCAGCTTAGGTGGCAGCGCTAACTATGGCTACACCTTC. Its translation is CASSLGGSANYGYTF.

This sequence joins TRBV11-2 and TRBJ2-7; D not resolved. This CDR3 has 15 residues. In germline, CDR1 is SGHAT, CDR2 FQNNGV. With 3 bases removed from V and 1 base from J, the gap between germline ends came to 13 bases. CDR3 sequence: CASSFLGVHSYEQYV. The DNA of the CDR3 is TGTGCCAGCAGCTTCCTAGGCGTCCATTCCTACGAGCAGTACGTC.

The rearrangement joins TRBV4-3 to TRBJ1-4; D might be TRBD1 (5 bases). V was clipped by 0 bases and J by 7 bases, with 15 bases between them. The CDR3 loop spans 16 amino acids. Per the germline V gene, CDR1 is LGHNA and CDR2 is YSLEER. This chain's CDR3 is CASSQESFGGREKLFF. In nucleotides, the CDR3 is TGCGCCAGCAGCCAAGAGAGTTTCGGGGGACGTGAAAAACTGTTTTTT.

This clone was counted a few times. The CDR3 here is CASSSQGPDTQYF. As DNA, the CDR3 is TGTGCCAGCAGTTCCCAGGGTCCAGATACGCAGTATTTT. J is TRBJ2-3 and V is TRBV6-6; TRBD1 might be the D (5 bases). This CDR3 has 13 amino acids. Trimming stripped 4 bases from V and 4 bases from J, with 9 bases between. Germline loops: CDR1 MNHNY, CDR2 SVGAGI (reference sequence).

V gene TRBV30 combines with J gene TRBJ1-1; D call uncertain. This CDR3 region has 14 residues. Germline V gives CDR1 GTSNPN, CDR2 SVGIG (reference sequence). With 6 bases removed from V and 0 bases from J, the gap between germline ends came to 14 bases. The CDR3 DNA follows: TGTGCCTGTGACGGTCCCGGGTTGAACACTGAAGCTTTCTTT. Protein sequence: CACDGPGLNTEAFF.

There are a few counts of this clone. This sequence joins TRBV6-4 and TRBJ2-7; D is uncertain. This CDR3 contains 12 residues. Trimming removed 6 bases at V and 2 bases at J, with 8 bases between. Germline assignment: CDR1 MRHNA and CDR2 SNTAGT. This chain's CDR3 is CASSPVPYEQYF. DNA of the CDR3: TGTGCCAGCAGCCCGGTTCCCTACGAGCAGTACTTC.

This clone appeared a few times. In the same sample, other DNA sequences code for this CDR3. The chain has TRBV5-1 and TRBJ2-7; no definite D call. The CDR3 runs 11 residues. Germline CDR1 and CDR2: SGHRS and YFSETQ. V was cut by 4 bases and J by 3 bases, with 5 bases left in between. CDR3 sequence (DNA): TGCGCCAGCAGCCCCGGCTACGAGCAGTACTTC. This encodes CASSPGYEQYF. Together with reference TRBV5-1 and TRBJ2-7, the CDR3 gives the full variable domain: KAGVTQTPRYLIKTRGQQVTLSCSPISGHRSVSWYQQTPGQGLQFLFEYFSETQRNKGNFPGRFSGRQFSNSRSEMNVSTLELGDSALYLCASSPGYEQYFGPGTRLTVT.

This chain connects TRBV15 to TRBJ2-1; TRBD2 aligns across 7 bases. The germline CDR1 and CDR2 sequences are LNHNV and YYDKDF (reference sequence). The CDR3 extends over 15 amino acids. V was clipped by 2 bases and J by 9 bases; unmatched bases: 10. CDR3 bases: TGTGCCACCAGCAGAAGGGGAGGGAGGACAACTGAGCAGTTCTTC. Protein sequence: CATSRRGGRTTEQFF.

The table lists this clone with a few counts. The genes are TRBV12-5 and TRBJ2-1; 8 bases map to TRBD2. Germline CDR1 reads LGHNT; CDR2 reads FRNRAP. The CDR3 length is 14 residues. The junction had 2 bases not matched to a gene; V was cut back by 1 base and J by 6 bases. The CDR3 DNA reads as TGTGCTAGTGGTTTGGAGCGGGAGTCCAATGAGCAGTTCTTC. Amino acids: CASGLERESNEQFF.

This clone was observed a few times. V and J are TRBV7-6 and TRBJ2-7; maybe TRBD1 (6 bases). The CDR3 spans 12 residues. In germline, CDR1 is SGHVS, CDR2 FNYEAQ. V was trimmed by 4 bases and J by 4 bases, leaving 8 bases between them. In DNA form, the CDR3 reads TGTGCCAGCAGCTCACAGGGTTACGAGCAGTACTTC. Translating it yields CASSSQGYEQYF. Together with reference TRBV7-6 and TRBJ2-7, the CDR3 gives the full variable domain: GAGVSQSPRYKVTKRGQDVALRCDPISGHVSLYWYRQALGQGPEFLTYFNYEAQQDKSGLPNDRFSAERPEGSISTLTIQRTEQRDSAMYRCASSSQGYEQYFGPGTRLTVT.

This chain links TRBV19 with TRBJ1-5; no clear D. The CDR3 is 16 amino acids. The germline gives CDR1 LNHDA, CDR2 SQIVND (reference sequence). Trimming stripped 5 bases from V and 5 bases from J, with 19 bases between. The CDR3 DNA reads as TGTGCCAGTAGTGATCTCCACACCGACATACATCAGCCCCAGCATTTT. Protein: CASSDLHTDIHQPQHF. Together with reference TRBV19 and TRBJ1-5, the CDR3 gives the full variable domain: DGGITQSPKYLFRKEGQNVTLSCEQNLNHDAMYWYRQDPGQGLRLIYYSQIVNDFQKGDIAEGYSVSREKKESFPLTVTSAQKNPTAFYLCASSDLHTDIHQPQHFGDGTRLSIL.

This sequence joins TRBV19 and TRBJ1-1; D may be TRBD1 (5 bases). The V gene's germline CDR1 is LNHDA and CDR2 SQIVND (reference sequence). The CDR3 loop spans 14 amino acids. Trimming removed 4 bases from V and 2 bases from J, with 11 bases in between. The CDR3 reads CASSSGDQNTEAFF. CDR3 bases: TGTGCCAGTAGTAGCGGGGACCAAAACACTGAAGCTTTCTTT.

V usage is TRBV18 and J usage is TRBJ2-3; a weak D match, TRBD2 (6 bases). Germline values: CDR1 KGHSH, CDR2 LQKENI. Trimming removed 3 bases from V and 2 bases from J, with 12 bases in between. CDR3 size: 15 residues. The CDR3 loop is CASSPTPDYTDTQYF. The CDR3 DNA reads TGTGCCAGCTCACCGACGCCGGACTACACAGATACGCAGTATTTT.